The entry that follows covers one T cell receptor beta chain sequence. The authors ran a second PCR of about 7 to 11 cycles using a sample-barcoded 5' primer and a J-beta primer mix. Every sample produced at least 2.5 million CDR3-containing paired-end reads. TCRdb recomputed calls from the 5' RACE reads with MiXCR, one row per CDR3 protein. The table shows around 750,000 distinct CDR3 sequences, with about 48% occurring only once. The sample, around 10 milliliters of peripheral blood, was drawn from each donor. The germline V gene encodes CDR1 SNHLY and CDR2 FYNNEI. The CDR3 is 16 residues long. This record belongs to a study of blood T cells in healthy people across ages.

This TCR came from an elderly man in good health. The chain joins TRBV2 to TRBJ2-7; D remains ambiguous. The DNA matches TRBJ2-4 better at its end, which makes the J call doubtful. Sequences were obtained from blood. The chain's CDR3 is CASSEGVASPQNIQYF. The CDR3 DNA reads TGTGCCAGCAGTGAAGGGGTAGCCTCCCCCCAAAACATTCAGTACTTC.